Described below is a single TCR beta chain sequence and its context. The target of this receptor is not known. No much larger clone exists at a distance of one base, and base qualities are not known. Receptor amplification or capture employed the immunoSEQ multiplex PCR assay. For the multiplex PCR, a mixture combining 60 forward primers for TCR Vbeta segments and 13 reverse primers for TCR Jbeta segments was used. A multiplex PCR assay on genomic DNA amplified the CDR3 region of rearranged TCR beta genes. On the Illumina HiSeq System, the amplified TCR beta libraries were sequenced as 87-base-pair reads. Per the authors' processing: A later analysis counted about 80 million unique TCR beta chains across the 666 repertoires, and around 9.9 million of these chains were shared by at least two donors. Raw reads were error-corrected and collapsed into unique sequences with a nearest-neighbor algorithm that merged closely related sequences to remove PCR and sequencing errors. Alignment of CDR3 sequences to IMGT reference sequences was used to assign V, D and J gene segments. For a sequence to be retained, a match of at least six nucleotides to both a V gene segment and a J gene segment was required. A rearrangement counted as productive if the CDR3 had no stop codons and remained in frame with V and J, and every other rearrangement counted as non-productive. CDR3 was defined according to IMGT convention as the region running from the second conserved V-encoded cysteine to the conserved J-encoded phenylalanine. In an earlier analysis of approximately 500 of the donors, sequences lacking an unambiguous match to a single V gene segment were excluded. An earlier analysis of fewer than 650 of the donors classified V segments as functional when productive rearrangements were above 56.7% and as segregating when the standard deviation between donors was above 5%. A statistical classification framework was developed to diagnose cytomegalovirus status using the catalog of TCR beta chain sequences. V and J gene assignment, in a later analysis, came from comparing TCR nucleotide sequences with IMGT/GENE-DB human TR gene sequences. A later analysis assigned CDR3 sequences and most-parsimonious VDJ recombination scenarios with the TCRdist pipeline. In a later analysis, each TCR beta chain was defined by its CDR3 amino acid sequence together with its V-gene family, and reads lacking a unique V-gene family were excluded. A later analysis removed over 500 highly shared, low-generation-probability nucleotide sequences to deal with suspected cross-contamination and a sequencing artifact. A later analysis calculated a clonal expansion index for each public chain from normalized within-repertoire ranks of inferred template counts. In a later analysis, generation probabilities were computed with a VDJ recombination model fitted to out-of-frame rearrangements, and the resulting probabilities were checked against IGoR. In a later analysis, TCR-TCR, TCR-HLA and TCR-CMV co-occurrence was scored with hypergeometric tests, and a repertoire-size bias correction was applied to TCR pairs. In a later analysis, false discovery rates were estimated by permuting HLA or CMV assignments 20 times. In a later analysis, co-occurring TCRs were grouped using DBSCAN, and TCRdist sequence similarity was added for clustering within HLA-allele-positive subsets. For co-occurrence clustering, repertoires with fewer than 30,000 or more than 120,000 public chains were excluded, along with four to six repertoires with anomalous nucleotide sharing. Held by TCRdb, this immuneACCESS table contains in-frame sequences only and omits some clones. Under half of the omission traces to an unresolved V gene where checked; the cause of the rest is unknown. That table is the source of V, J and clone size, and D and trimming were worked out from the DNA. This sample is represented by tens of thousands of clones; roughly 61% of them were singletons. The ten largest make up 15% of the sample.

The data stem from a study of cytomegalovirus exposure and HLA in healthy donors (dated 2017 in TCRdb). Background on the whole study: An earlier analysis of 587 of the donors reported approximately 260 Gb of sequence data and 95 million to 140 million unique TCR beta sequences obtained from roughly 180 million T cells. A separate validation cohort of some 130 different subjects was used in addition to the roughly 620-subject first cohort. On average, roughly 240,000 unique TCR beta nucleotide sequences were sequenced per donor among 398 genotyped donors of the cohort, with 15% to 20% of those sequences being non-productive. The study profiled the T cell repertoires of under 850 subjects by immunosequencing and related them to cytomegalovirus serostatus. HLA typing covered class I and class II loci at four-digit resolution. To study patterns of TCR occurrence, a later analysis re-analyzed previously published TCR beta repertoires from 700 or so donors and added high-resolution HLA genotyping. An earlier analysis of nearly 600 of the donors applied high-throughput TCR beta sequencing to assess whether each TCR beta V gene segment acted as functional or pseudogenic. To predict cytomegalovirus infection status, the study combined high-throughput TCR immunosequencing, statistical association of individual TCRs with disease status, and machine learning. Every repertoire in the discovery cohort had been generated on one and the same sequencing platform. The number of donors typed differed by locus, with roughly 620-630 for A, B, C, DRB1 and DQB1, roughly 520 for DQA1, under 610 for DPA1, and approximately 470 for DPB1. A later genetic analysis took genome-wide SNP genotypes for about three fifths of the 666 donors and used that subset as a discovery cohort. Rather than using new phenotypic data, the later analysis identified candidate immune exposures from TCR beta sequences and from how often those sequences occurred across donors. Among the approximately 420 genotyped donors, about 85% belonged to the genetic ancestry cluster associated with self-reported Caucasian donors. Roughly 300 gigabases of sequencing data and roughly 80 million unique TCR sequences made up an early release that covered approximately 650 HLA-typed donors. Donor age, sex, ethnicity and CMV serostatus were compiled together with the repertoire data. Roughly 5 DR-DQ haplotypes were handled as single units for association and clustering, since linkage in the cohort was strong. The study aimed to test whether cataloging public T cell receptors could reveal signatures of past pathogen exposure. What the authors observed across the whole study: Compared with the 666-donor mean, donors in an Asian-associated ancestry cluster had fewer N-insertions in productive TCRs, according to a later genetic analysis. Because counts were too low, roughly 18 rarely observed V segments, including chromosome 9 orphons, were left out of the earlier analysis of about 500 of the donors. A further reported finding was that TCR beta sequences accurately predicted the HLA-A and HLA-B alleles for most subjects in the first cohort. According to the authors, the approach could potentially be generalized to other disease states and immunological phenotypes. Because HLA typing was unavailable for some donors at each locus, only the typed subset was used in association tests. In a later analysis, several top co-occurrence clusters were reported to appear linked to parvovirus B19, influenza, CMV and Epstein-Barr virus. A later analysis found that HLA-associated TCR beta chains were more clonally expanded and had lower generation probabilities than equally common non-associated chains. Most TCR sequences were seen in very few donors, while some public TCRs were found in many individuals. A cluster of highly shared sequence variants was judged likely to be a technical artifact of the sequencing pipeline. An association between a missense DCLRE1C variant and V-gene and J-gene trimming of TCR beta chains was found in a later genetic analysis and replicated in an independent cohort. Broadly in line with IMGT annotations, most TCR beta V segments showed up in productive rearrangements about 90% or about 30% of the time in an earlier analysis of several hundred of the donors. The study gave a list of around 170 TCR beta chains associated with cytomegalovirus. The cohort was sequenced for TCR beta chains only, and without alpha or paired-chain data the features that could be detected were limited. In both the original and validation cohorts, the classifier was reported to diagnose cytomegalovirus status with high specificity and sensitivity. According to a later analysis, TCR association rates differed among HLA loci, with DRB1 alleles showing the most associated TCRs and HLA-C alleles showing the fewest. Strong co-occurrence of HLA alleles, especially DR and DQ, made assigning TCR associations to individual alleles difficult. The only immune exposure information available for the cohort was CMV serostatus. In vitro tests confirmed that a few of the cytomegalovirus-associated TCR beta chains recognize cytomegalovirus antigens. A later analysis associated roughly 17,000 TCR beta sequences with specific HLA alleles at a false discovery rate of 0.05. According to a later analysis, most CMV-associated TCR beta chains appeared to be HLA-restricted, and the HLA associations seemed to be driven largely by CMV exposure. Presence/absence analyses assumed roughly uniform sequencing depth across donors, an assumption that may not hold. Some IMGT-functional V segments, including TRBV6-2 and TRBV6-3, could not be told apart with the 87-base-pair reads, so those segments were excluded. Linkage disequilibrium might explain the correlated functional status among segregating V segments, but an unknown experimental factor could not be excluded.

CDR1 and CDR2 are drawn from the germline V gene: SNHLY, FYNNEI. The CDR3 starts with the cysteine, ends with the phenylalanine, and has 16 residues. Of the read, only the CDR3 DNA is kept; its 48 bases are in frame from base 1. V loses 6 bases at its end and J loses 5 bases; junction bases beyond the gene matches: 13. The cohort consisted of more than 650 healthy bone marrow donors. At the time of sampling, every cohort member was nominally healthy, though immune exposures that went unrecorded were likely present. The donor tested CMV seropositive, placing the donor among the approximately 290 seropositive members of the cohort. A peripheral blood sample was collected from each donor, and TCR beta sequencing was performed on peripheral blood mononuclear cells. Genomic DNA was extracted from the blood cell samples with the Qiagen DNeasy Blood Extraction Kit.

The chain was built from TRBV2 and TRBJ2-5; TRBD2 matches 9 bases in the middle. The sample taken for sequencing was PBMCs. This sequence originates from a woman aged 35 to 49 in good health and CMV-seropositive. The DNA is TGTGCCAGCAGCCCACTAGCGGCAAGCGGGAGGGAGACCCAGTACTTC. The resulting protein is CASSPLAASGRETQYF.